This is a list of T cell receptor beta chains from one sample in a study of blood T cell repertoires in COVID-19. Measured with immunoSEQ multiplex PCR; TCRdb has only the in-frame clones, and not every one. The sample has fewer than 70,000 clones; 85% to 95% are singletons. Sequenced input: peripheral blood. The receptors stem from a man between 50 and 59 years old with active COVID-19. Each CDR3 is given with its conserved first and last residue. Fields, in order: D gene, J gene, clone size, V gene, CDR3 DNA, CDR3 protein. A D gene is named only where the DNA matches it firmly. A clone size is listed for some rows: how often the clone was seen (once, few, many), or a class if it is expanded.

TRBD1 TRBJ2-5 NA TRBV7-2 TGTGCCAGCAGTTATACAGGGGGAGAAGGACAAGAGACCCAGTACTTC CASSYTGGEGQETQYF
TRBD2 TRBJ2-3 NA TRBV7-2 TGTGCCAGCAGCTTGGCAGGGAGGGAGGCAGATACGCAGTATTTT CASSLAGREADTQYF
NA TRBJ2-1 NA TRBV28 TGTGCCAGCAGCCACAGGCGGACCCTCTCCTACAATGAGCAGTTCTTC CASSHRRTLSYNEQFF
TRBD2 TRBJ2-7 NA TRBV5-4 TGTGCCAGCAGGCCCGGGGCGGGAGAGGGTGAGCAGTACTTC CASRPGAGEGEQYF
TRBD1 TRBJ1-1 NA TRBV12-5 TGTGCTAGTGGTCGTACAGGGGATACTGAAGCTTTCTTT CASGRTGDTEAFF
TRBD1 TRBJ1-5 NA TRBV6-6 TGTGCCAGCAGTTACCGACAGGGCTCGGGTCAGCCCCAGCATTTT CASSYRQGSGQPQHF
TRBD1 TRBJ2-3 NA TRBV7-9 TGTGCCAGCAGCTTGGGCAGGGGGTCCGCCGGGGATACGCAGTATTTT CASSLGRGSAGDTQYF
NA TRBJ1-6 NA TRBV3-1/TRBV3-2 TGTGCCAGCAGCCCCGGAGGAGGTTCCTATAATTCACCCCTCCACTTT CASSPGGGSYNSPLHF
TRBD2 TRBJ2-1 NA TRBV15 TGTGCCACCAGCGCGCGGGAGGGCAATGAGCAGTTCTTC CATSAREGNEQFF
TRBD2 TRBJ2-3 NA TRBV19 TGTGCCAGTAGTATTCTGCTGGCTAGCGGAGATAGAAATACGCAGTATTTT CASSILLASGDRNTQYF
TRBD2 TRBJ2-1 NA TRBV4-1 TGCGCCAGCAGCCGCGGGGGGGACTCCTCCTACAATGAGCAGTTCTTC CASSRGGDSSYNEQFF
TRBD1 TRBJ1-4 NA TRBV5-4 TGTGCCAGCAGCTTAGACAAGCCCGACAGGGGGCGGAATGAAAAACTGTTTTTT CASSLDKPDRGRNEKLFF
TRBD1 TRBJ2-7 once TRBV19 TGTGCCAGTAGTATAGCCGGGACAGGCCGCGCAGGCGAGCAGTACTTC CASSIAGTGRAGEQYF
NA TRBJ2-5 NA TRBV28 TGTGCCAGCAGTTTATGGTCCCTGGACCGGGAAGAAGAGACCCAGTACTTC CASSLWSLDREEETQYF
NA TRBJ1-2 NA TRBV5-4 TGTGCCAGCAGCTTGGAACAGGAACGATTTAACTATGGCTACACCTTC CASSLEQERFNYGYTF
NA TRBJ2-4 NA TRBV6-1 TGTGCCAGCAGTGACCGGGGGACCAAAAACATTCAGTACTTC CASSDRGTKNIQYF
TRBD1 TRBJ1-1 NA TRBV6-5 TGTGCCAGCAGTTTAGACAGGGGCGGCACTGAAGCTTTCTTT CASSLDRGGTEAFF
NA TRBJ2-1 NA TRBV7-3 TGTGCCAGCAGCTCTAGGGTTGGCGGGAACGAGCAGTTCTTC CASSSRVGGNEQFF
TRBD1 TRBJ1-6 NA TRBV28 TGTGCCAGCAGTTTAGCAGGGGGCTTAGATCCTAATTCACCCCTCCACTTT CASSLAGGLDPNSPLHF
NA TRBJ1-3 NA TRBV11-3 TGTGCCAGCAGCTTCGGGCAGGGGAATAGGGTCTCTGGAAACACCATATATTTT CASSFGQGNRVSGNTIYF
TRBD2 TRBJ2-7 NA TRBV5-1 TGCGCCAGCAGGCCTACTAGCGGCTACGAGCAGTACTTC CASRPTSGYEQYF
NA TRBJ2-7 NA TRBV19 TGTGCCAGTACGAGGACAGTGCTTAACTCCTACGAGCAGTACTTC CASTRTVLNSYEQYF
TRBD1 TRBJ1-5 NA TRBV20-1 TGCAGTGCTAGTAGGGCGGGACAGGTTTATCAGCCCCAGCATTTT CSASRAGQVYQPQHF
NA TRBJ1-6 NA TRBV9 TGTGCCAGCACCTCCCCAGGGGCGGGCCTCTCCTATAATTCACCCCTCCACTTT CASTSPGAGLSYNSPLHF
NA TRBJ2-5 NA TRBV19 TGTGCCAGTAGTCGAGAGTCAGAGACCCAGTACTTC CASSRESETQYF